The 26 T cell receptor beta chains presented below share a single source sample, sequenced in a study of T cell responses to AZD1222 COVID-19 vaccine. TCRdb's copy holds only in-frame clones and misses some; the assay was immunoSEQ multiplex PCR. Among under 200,000 clones listed, more than 80% were seen once. This specimen consisted of peripheral blood, obtained 28 days after the second dose of the MenACWY control vaccine. These receptors all come from an adult who received the MenACWY meningococcal vaccine as a control.

V is TRBV28 and J is TRBJ1-5, with D unresolved. V shed 2 bases and J shed 7 bases, with 12 bases lying between them. Looked up from germline, CDR1 is MDHEN and CDR2 is SYDVKM. This CDR3 has 14 residues. CDR3 nucleotides: TGTGCCAGCAGTTTAGAGGGAAAGTTACAGCCCCAGCATTTT. This codes for CASSLEGKLQPQHF.

The V call is TRBV29-1, the J call TRBJ1-2, with D unresolved. From germline, CDR1 is SQVTM and CDR2 ANQGSEA. V was clipped by 6 bases and J by 7 bases, with 12 bases between them. This CDR3 comprises 11 residues. The CDR3 protein is CSVDPGGGYTF. The CDR3 DNA reads TGCAGCGTGGATCCTGGAGGTGGCTACACCTTC.

The CDR3 DNA sequence: TGCGCCAGCAGCTTCGATAGCGGCAGCACAGATACGCAGTATTTT. This encodes CASSFDSGSTDTQYF. V gene TRBV5-1 combines with J gene TRBJ2-3, with TRBD2 as a possible D gene (6 bases). The V gene lost 2 bases and the J gene lost 0 bases, with 10 bases spanning the gap. This CDR3 region has 15 residues. From germline, CDR1 is SGHRS and CDR2 YFSETQ.

J is TRBJ1-2 and V is TRBV7-8; no definite D call. Germline V CDR1 and CDR2: SGHVS, FQNEAQ. This CDR3 is 14 amino acids long. The V and J ends lost 1 base and 4 bases respectively, with 10 bases between them. CDR3 sequence (DNA): TGTGCCAGCAGCTTAGATACCGGAAGCTATGGCTACACCTTC. Translating gives CASSLDTGSYGYTF.

The chain carries TRBV30 and TRBJ1-1; perhaps TRBD1 as D (6 bases). The V and J ends lost 5 bases and 4 bases respectively, with 14 bases between them. This CDR3 has 13 amino acids. Germline V lookup: CDR1 GTSNPN, CDR2 SVGIG (reference sequence). CDR3 residues: CAWGRGGPTEAFF. DNA for the CDR3: TGTGCCTGGGGGCGTGGGGGGCCCACTGAAGCTTTCTTT.

The chain links TRBV2 to TRBJ1-4, with no clear D. The CDR3 length is 16 residues. V gave up 2 bases and J gave up 3 bases, with 13 bases separating them. From germline, CDR1 is SNHLY and CDR2 FYNNEI. The CDR3 here is CASSEWRRSPNEKLFF. The CDR3 DNA sequence: TGTGCCAGCAGTGAATGGAGGAGGTCCCCTAATGAAAAACTGTTTTTT.

The rearrangement links TRBV19 to TRBJ1-1, with 8 bases that match TRBD1. The germline gives CDR1 LNHDA, CDR2 SQIVND (reference sequence). V lost 4 bases, J lost 3 bases, and 13 bases stayed unmatched. The CDR3 has 17 amino acids. For the CDR3, the DNA is TGTGCCAGTAGTAGTGGCGCAGGGGGCCGTCGAGACACTGAAGCTTTCTTT. Protein: CASSSGAGGRRDTEAFF.

The chain links TRBV4-1 to TRBJ2-1, with D maybe TRBD1 (6 bases). The CDR3 is 16 residues long. Germline assignment: CDR1 MGHRA and CDR2 YSYEKL. V was pared by 0 bases and J by 0 bases, with 9 bases between. CDR3 nucleotides: TGCGCCAGCAGCCAAGAACCAGGGGTCTCCTACAATGAGCAGTTCTTC. Translation: CASSQEPGVSYNEQFF.

This chain uses TRBV6-5 with TRBJ1-2; the match to TRBD1 covers 7 bases. This CDR3 contains 13 residues. Trimming removed 5 bases from V and 8 bases from J; junction bases left unmatched: 8. CDR1 MNHEY and CDR2 SVGAGI come from the germline V gene. This chain's CDR3 is CASSQGQFLGYTF. CDR3 nucleotides: TGTGCCAGCAGTCAGGGACAGTTCTTGGGCTACACCTTC.

This chain joins TRBV2 and TRBJ2-7; D is perhaps TRBD2 (5 bases). Germline assignment: CDR1 SNHLY and CDR2 FYNNEI. The CDR3 sequence is 12 residues long. V gave up 6 bases and J gave up 6 bases, with 12 bases separating them. The CDR3: CASRGSASEQYF. The DNA of the CDR3 is TGTGCCAGCAGAGGTAGCGCAAGCGAGCAGTACTTC.

The chain combines TRBV7-2 with TRBJ1-5; 7 nucleotides align to TRBD1. The CDR3 is made up of 14 amino acids. Germline V lookup: CDR1 SGHTA, CDR2 FQGNSA. J gave up 6 bases and V 1 base, and 3 bases lay outside the gene matches. The CDR3 is CASSLGQGGQPQHF. The CDR3 DNA is TGTGCCAGCAGCTTAGGACAGGGCGGTCAGCCCCAGCATTTT.

The V and J genes are TRBV7-8 and TRBJ1-2; unclear D gene. The germline CDR1 and CDR2 sequences are SGHVS and FQNEAQ. V was pared by 3 bases and J by 3 bases, with 11 bases between. The CDR3 extends over 14 amino acids. The CDR3 DNA sequence: TGTGCCAGCAGCTTTCTGGGGTTTGACTATGGCTACACCTTC. Protein product: CASSFLGFDYGYTF.

V gene TRBV28 combines with J gene TRBJ2-5; 8 bases map to TRBD1. The CDR3 length is 15 residues. Unmatched junction bases numbered 8, after V lost 3 bases and J lost 5 bases. Germline CDR1 and CDR2: MDHEN and SYDVKM. The CDR3 reads CASSFAQGATETQYF. CDR3 in DNA: TGTGCCAGCAGTTTCGCGCAGGGGGCTACGGAGACCCAGTACTTC.

The chain combines TRBV24-1 with TRBJ2-1; 10 positions match TRBD2. Per the germline V gene, CDR1 is KGHDR and CDR2 is SFDVKD. CDR3 length: 13 residues. V dropped 9 bases and J dropped 8; count of bases not matched to a gene: 6. CDR3: CATSSGRGYEQFF. The CDR3, as DNA: TGTGCCACCTCTAGCGGGAGAGGATATGAGCAGTTCTTC.

The chain recombines TRBV23-1 with TRBJ1-5; 7 bases line up with TRBD1. TRBV23-1 is annotated as an ORF whose role is uncertain. The CDR3 is 16 residues long. J was trimmed by 3 bases and V by 4 bases; bases with no gene match: 9. The CDR3: CASSPGQEPFNQPQHF. DNA for the CDR3: TGCGCCAGCAGTCCCGGACAGGAGCCCTTCAATCAGCCCCAGCATTTT.

The chain uses TRBV7-8 and TRBJ2-7; TRBD1 matches 7 bases. The CDR3 consists of 16 residues. The germline V gene has CDR1 SGHVS and CDR2 FQNEAQ. With 3 bases clipped from V and 4 bases from J, the junction kept 12 bases outside the gene matches. CDR3 nucleotide sequence: TGTGCCAGCAGCTTTTTGGGCCGGGACAGAGGGTACGAGCAGTACTTC. Protein: CASSFLGRDRGYEQYF.

V is TRBV6-4 and J is TRBJ1-4; D not resolved. V lost 0 bases and J lost 0, with 8 bases in between. The CDR3 contains 16 residues. The germline CDR1 and CDR2 sequences are MRHNA and SNTAGT. The CDR3 nucleotides are TGTGCCAGCAGTGACTCTTCAAAGGCAACTAATGAAAAACTGTTTTTT. As protein: CASSDSSKATNEKLFF.

J is TRBJ1-1 and V is TRBV25-1, with no clear D. This CDR3 is built from 14 residues. Per germline, CDR1 MGHDK and CDR2 SYGVNS. V lost 6 bases, J lost 4 bases, and 15 bases lay in between. DNA for the CDR3: TGTGCCAGCAGGGCAGAGGGAGGGAGCACTGAAGCTTTCTTT. It translates to CASRAEGGSTEAFF.

The V and J genes are TRBV7-2 and TRBJ1-6, with 9 bases fitting TRBD1. This CDR3 spans 14 amino acids. Trimming took 4 bases from V and 9 from J; bases not matched to a gene: 4. Germline V gene sequence: CDR1 SGHTA, CDR2 FQGNSA. The DNA for the CDR3 is TGTGCCAGCAGCTCACAGGGGGCGGGTTCACCCCTCCACTTT. Translating it yields CASSSQGAGSPLHF.

The rearrangement joins TRBV19 to TRBJ2-2, with D hard to call. The V end was cut by 4 bases, the J end by 5 bases, with 14 bases between. Germline CDR1 reads LNHDA; CDR2 reads SQIVND (reference sequence). This CDR3 is 15 amino acids long. The CDR3 here is CASSTTLGRTGELFF. CDR3 DNA sequence: TGTGCCAGTAGTACGACCTTGGGTAGGACCGGGGAGCTGTTTTTT. The variable domain in full, completed from reference TRBV19 and TRBJ2-2, reads DGGITQSPKYLFRKEGQNVTLSCEQNLNHDAMYWYRQDPGQGLRLIYYSQIVNDFQKGDIAEGYSVSREKKESFPLTVTSAQKNPTAFYLCASSTTLGRTGELFFGEGSRLTVL.

This clone has just one count. The chain employs TRBV12-3 or TRBV12-4 and TRBJ1-5; TRBD1 might be the D (5 bases). CDR3 length equals 13 residues. The V gene lost 3 bases and the J gene lost 7 bases, with 10 bases spanning the gap. In DNA form, the CDR3 reads TGTGCCAGCAGTTTTTCTGGGGACCAGCCCCAGCATTTT. Its protein product is CASSFSGDQPQHF.

The rearrangement joins TRBV2 to TRBJ2-7; D gene uncertain. Germline loops: CDR1 SNHLY, CDR2 FYNNEI. The V end was cut by 2 bases, the J end by 5 bases, with 10 bases between. This CDR3 comprises 13 residues. The DNA for the CDR3 is TGTGCCAGCAGTGAAACAGTTTACCACGAGCAGTACTTC. This encodes CASSETVYHEQYF.

This clone is a singleton in its sample. The chain carries TRBV28 and TRBJ2-4; D not certain. Germline lookup yields CDR1 MDHEN and CDR2 SYDVKM. Trimming cost V 7 bases and J 1 base, with 14 bases left between them. This CDR3 spans 15 amino acids. The CDR3 spells CASTVGTLAKNIQYF. DNA of the CDR3: TGTGCCAGCACCGTGGGCACTCTCGCCAAAAACATTCAGTACTTC.

This clone appeared a single time. The rearrangement joins TRBV5-8 to TRBJ2-1; tentatively, D is TRBD2 (5 bases). Germline V gene lookup returns CDR1 SGHTS and CDR2 YDEGEE. This CDR3 region has 12 residues. V lost 0 bases to trimming and J lost 15 bases, with 13 bases between them. The CDR3 protein is CASSLGELVRFF. The CDR3, as DNA: TGTGCCAGCAGCTTGGGGGAGTTAGTCAGGTTCTTC.

The chain has TRBV6-1 and TRBJ2-1; D possibly matches TRBD1 or TRBD2 (5 bases each). The V gene's germline CDR1 is MNHNS and CDR2 SASEGT. The CDR3 has 13 residues. Deletions cut 3 bases from V and 10 bases from J, with 13 bases between. The CDR3 region is CASSELAQGEQFF. CDR3 in DNA: TGTGCCAGCAGTGAGCTAGCTCAGGGCGAGCAGTTCTTC.

This clone has just a few counts. The chain carries TRBV5-6 and TRBJ2-1; TRBD1 is a possible D gene (6 bases). Germline CDR1 SGHDT, CDR2 YYEEEE. V lost 6 bases, J lost 5 bases, and 15 bases lay in between. This CDR3 is built from 14 residues. CDR3 in amino acids: CASNGQGRNNEQFF. In DNA form, the CDR3 reads TGTGCCAGCAATGGGCAGGGGCGCAACAATGAGCAGTTCTTC.